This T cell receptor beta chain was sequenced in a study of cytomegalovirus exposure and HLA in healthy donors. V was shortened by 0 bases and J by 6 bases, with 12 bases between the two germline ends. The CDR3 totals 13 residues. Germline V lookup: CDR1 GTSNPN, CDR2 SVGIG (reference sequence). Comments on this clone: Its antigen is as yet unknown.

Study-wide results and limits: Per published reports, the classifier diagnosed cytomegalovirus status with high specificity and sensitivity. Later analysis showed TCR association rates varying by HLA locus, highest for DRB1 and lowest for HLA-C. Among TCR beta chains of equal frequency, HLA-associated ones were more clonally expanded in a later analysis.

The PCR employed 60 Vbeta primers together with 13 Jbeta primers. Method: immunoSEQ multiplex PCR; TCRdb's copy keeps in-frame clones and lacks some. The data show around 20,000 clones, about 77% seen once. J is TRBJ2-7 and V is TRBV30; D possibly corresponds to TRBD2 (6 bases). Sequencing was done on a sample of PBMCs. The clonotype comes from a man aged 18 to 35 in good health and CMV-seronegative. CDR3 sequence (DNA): TGTGCCTGGAGTGTACAATTGGGAGGCGAGCAGTACTTC. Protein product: CAWSVQLGGEQYF.